This T cell receptor beta chain originates from a study of tissue T cells after allogeneic stem cell transplantation. This clone is classed as medium-sized (0.01 to 0.1%). The antigen is unknown. Gene names follow the mouse nomenclature. The CDR3 end lies 1 residue beyond the end of the read and is filled in from the germline J gene. Clones were sequenced by immunoSEQ multiplex PCR, and TCRdb holds only the in-frame ones, with some missing. The sample yields roughly 9,700 clones, about half seen once. Study outcomes and limitations: Some tissue clones might be persisting host cells; their alloreactivity or antigen specificity was not determined. The patient cohort was small and clinically heterogeneous, with limited sampling depth. Within patients, tissue anatomy strongly shaped TCR repertoire composition.

V was pared by 3 bases and J by 0 bases, with 7 bases between. The germline V gene encodes CDR1 KGHPV and CDR2 FQNQEV (reference sequence). The CDR3 sequence is 14 residues long. Time point defined: mouse harvest day 7 after allogeneic transplant. Each mouse received 10^7 T-cell-depleted marrow cells plus 10^6 splenic CD5+ T cells by tail vein. This mouse GVHD model was MHC-mismatched B6 to BALB/c, profiled day 7 or 14. V gene TRBV26 combines with J gene TRBJ2-3; D not certain. What was sequenced was gut tissue. The sequence was collected from a female BALB/c mouse given C57BL/6 T cells with graft-versus-host disease after an allogeneic hematopoietic cell transplant. CDR3 DNA (partial): TGTGCCAGCAGTCTCGGCAGTAGTGCAGAAACGCTGTAT. Translating gives CASSLGSSAETLY. The entire CDR3 is CASSLGSSAETLYF.